Listed below are T cell receptor beta chains from one sample, sequenced in a study of radiation and T cells in renal cell carcinoma. Profiling relied on immunoSEQ multiplex PCR, and the TCRdb table lists in-frame clones only, not all of them. Here the sample spans more than 60,000 clones, 75% to 90% being singletons. The sample was blood, taken from a patient whose treatment included radiotherapy and nephrectomy. The source of these receptors is a woman aged 55-69 years with renal cell carcinoma. CDR3s include the opening cysteine and the closing phenylalanine or tryptophan. Some rows mark clone size as missing; the rest say once, few, many or name a class of expanded clone.

clone_size | j_call | v_call | cdr3_aa
once | TRBJ2-1 | TRBV9 | CASSALTSGSSYNEQFF
. | TRBJ2-7 | TRBV2 | CASSPPGGYEQYF
. | TRBJ2-5 | TRBV14 | CASSQVLPHSQETQYF
. | TRBJ2-7 | TRBV5-1 | CASSLDRGSYEQYF
. | TRBJ1-3 | TRBV28 | CASSSSSVRERNTIYF
. | TRBJ2-7 | TRBV5-4 | CASSLVARSPFDEQYF
. | TRBJ2-3 | TRBV6-1 | CASSEPRGRRTDTQYF
few | TRBJ1-5 | TRBV25-1 | CASSRGQGVNQPQHF
. | TRBJ2-4 | TRBV7-9 | CASSSPLGQENIQYF
. | TRBJ1-4 | TRBV4-2 | CASSQITVNRGQREKLFF
. | TRBJ1-4 | TRBV5-6 | CASSFKDPNEKLFF
. | TRBJ1-1 | TRBV19 | CASSIRREGTEAFF
. | TRBJ2-1 | TRBV9 | CASSEGSGRSNEQFF
. | TRBJ2-6 | TRBV27 | CASSFGLIPSGANVLTF
. | TRBJ2-2 | TRBV28 | CASSFHRTLNTGELFF
. | TRBJ2-5 | TRBV7-6 | CASSRVDRGGETQYF
. | TRBJ1-5 | TRBV10-1 | CAGKVGHYNQPQHF
. | TRBJ2-3 | TRBV5-1 | CASSSLGTSGDPDTQYF
. | TRBJ2-1 | TRBV27 | CASNRDRVTIEQFF
. | TRBJ1-1 | TRBV7-3 | CASSSDGFMNTEAFF
. | TRBJ1-1 | TRBV7-9 | CASSLANRASGIEAFF
. | TRBJ2-7 | TRBV7-6 | CASSLRPGLGTSYEQYF
once | TRBJ2-2 | TRBV4-1 | CASSQGGHMNTGELFF
. | TRBJ1-1 | TRBV19 | CASSIGAGKTEAFF
. | TRBJ1-4 | TRBV4-2 | CASSQEARQGAGEKLFF
. | TRBJ2-3 | TRBV28 | CASRQTSTDTQYF
. | TRBJ2-5 | TRBV5-4 | CASSLGSGGAGETQYF
. | TRBJ1-1 | TRBV6-1 | CASSEQGANTEAFF
. | TRBJ2-1 | TRBV7-9 | CASSRRGGLSYNEQFF
. | TRBJ2-2 | TRBV6-5 | CASSYDRLNTGELFF
many | TRBJ1-1 | TRBV29-1 | CSVNKGGNTEAFF
. | TRBJ2-6 | TRBV2 | CSGGTAAGGANVLTF
. | . | TRBV10-3 | CAISESLTALAYEQYF
few | TRBJ2-7 | TRBV5-5 | CASSFRENSYEQYF
. | TRBJ2-5 | TRBV5-1 | CASRRTGMGAETQYF
few | TRBJ1-4 | TRBV10-3 | CAISESRERNEKLFF
. | TRBJ2-7 | TRBV7-2 | CASSLGPAGAVNEQYF
. | TRBJ1-2 | TRBV15 | CATSPRPGQGNYGYTF
. | TRBJ2-5 | TRBV5-1 | CASSQLSGQGIQETQYF
. | TRBJ2-5 | TRBV29-1 | CSDPQETQYF
. | TRBJ1-1 | TRBV6-1 | CASRGGRDTEAFF
. | TRBJ2-7 | TRBV16 | CASSQWVYEQYF
. | TRBJ2-7 | TRBV28 | CASSHTSGRAYEQYF
. | TRBJ2-1 | TRBV11-2 | CASSTQRLAGGNEQFF
once | TRBJ2-3 | TRBV18 | CASSFGNAGDTQYF
. | TRBJ2-7 | TRBV4-2 | CASSPSGEYEQYF
few | TRBJ2-7 | TRBV7-2 | CASSLTSGTYEQYF
. | TRBJ2-7 | TRBV7-6 | CASSLTSPSGRANSRQRQYF
. | TRBJ2-3 | TRBV27 | CASTPLGVVAGVTDTQYF
. | TRBJ2-3 | TRBV5-1 | CASSLAGQVWVDTQYF
. | TRBJ1-2 | TRBV25-1 | CASSVQGAVGGYTF
. | TRBJ1-1 | TRBV4-2 | CASSQARTSLVNTEAFF
. | TRBJ1-1 | TRBV18 | CASSPQVQGEAFF
. | TRBJ2-7 | TRBV11-3 | CASSFSGSYEQYF